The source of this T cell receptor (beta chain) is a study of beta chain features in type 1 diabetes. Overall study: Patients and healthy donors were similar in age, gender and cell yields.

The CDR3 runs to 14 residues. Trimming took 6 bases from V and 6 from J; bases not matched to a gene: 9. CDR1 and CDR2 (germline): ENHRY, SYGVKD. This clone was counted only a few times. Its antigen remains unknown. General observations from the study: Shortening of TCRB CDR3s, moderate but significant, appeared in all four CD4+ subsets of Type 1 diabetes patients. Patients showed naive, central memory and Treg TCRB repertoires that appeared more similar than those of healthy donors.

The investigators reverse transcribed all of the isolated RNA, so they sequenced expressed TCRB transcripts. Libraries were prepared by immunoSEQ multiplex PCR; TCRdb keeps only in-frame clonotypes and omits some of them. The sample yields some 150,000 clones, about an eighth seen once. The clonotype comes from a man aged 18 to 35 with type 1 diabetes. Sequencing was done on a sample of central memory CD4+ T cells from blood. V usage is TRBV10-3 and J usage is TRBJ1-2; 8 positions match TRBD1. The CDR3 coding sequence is TGTGCCATCAGCGTGACAGGGGAGAGGAATGGCTACACCTTC. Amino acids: CAISVTGERNGYTF.